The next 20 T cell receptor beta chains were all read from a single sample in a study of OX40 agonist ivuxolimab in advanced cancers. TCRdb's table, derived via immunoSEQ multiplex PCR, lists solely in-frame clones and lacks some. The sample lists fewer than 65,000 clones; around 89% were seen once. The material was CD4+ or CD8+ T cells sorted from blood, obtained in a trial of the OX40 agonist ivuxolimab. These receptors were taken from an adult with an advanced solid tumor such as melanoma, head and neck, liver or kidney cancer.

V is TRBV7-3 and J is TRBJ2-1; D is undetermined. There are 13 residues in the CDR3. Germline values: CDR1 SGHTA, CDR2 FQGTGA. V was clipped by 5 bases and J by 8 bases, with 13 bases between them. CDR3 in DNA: TGTGCCAGCAGCCCCGGACCGACGGATGAGCAGTTCTTC. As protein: CASSPGPTDEQFF.

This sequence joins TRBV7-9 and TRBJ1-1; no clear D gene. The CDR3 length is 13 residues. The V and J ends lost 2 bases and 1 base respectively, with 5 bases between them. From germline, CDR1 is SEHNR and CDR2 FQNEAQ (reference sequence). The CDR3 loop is CASSLKKNTEAFF. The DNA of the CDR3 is TGTGCCAGCAGCTTAAAGAAGAACACTGAAGCTTTCTTT.

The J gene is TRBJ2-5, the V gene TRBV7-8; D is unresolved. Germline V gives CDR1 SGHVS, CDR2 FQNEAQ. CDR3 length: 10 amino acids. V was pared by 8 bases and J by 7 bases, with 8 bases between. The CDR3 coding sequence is TGTGCCAGCGGAGACCCGACCCAGTACTTC. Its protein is CASGDPTQYF.

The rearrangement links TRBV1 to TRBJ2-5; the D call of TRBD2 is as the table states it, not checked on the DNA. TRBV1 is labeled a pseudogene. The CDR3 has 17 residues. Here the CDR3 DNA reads TGCACCAGCAGCCAAGATAGTCGCGGGAGGGCGTGGGAGACCCAGTACTTC. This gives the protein CTSSQDSRGRAWETQYF.

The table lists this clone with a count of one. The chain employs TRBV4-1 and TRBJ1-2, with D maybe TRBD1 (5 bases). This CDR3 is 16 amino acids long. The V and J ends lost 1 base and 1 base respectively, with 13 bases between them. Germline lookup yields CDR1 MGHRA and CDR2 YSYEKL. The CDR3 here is CASSQVIQGFNYGYTF. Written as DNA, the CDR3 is TGCGCCAGCAGCCAAGTAATTCAGGGATTTAACTATGGCTACACCTTC.

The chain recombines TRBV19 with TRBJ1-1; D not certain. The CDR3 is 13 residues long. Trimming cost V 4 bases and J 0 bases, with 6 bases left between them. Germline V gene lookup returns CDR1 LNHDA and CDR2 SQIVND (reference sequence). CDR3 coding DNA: TGTGCCAGTAGTAGGTTGTTGAACACTGAAGCTTTCTTT. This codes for CASSRLLNTEAFF.

The CDR3 bases are TGTGCCAGCAGTTTATCGATTAGCGGGATTTACGAGCAGTACTTC. This translates into CASSLSISGIYEQYF. The chain joins TRBV27 to TRBJ2-7; 8 nucleotides line up with TRBD2. This CDR3 comprises 15 residues. V was pared by 0 bases and J by 4 bases, with 5 bases of the junction left unmatched. Germline V gene lookup returns CDR1 MNHEY and CDR2 SMNVEV (reference sequence).

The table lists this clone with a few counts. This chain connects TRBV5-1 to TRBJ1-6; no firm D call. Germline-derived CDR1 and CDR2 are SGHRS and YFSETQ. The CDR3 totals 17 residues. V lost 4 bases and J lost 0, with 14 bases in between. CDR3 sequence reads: CASSGKSASSYNSPLHF. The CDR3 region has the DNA TGCGCCAGCAGCGGGAAGAGTGCGAGCTCCTATAATTCACCCCTCCACTTT. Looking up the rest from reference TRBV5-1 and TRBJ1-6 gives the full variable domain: KAGVTQTPRYLIKTRGQQVTLSCSPISGHRSVSWYQQTPGQGLQFLFEYFSETQRNKGNFPGRFSGRQFSNSRSEMNVSTLELGDSALYLCASSGKSASSYNSPLHFGNGTRLTVT.

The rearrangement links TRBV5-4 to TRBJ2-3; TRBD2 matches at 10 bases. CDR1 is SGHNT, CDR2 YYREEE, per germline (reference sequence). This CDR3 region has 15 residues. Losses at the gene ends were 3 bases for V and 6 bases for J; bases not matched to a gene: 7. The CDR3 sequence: CASSSKREGGDTQYF. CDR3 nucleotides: TGTGCCAGCAGCTCTAAGCGGGAGGGAGGGGATACGCAGTATTTT.

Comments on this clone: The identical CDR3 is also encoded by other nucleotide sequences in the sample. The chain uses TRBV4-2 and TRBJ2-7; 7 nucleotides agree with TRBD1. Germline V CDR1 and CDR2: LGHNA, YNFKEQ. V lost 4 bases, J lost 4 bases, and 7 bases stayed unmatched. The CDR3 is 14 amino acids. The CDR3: CASSPGTEIYEQYF. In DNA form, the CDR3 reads TGTGCCAGCAGCCCCGGGACAGAGATATACGAGCAGTACTTC.

This CDR3 reads CASSLDRGFTDTQYF. CDR3 nucleotide sequence: TGTGCCAGCAGCCTGGACAGGGGCTTCACAGATACGCAGTATTTT. J is TRBJ2-3 and V is TRBV5-6; TRBD1 matches at 9 bases. CDR3 length: 15 amino acids. CDR1 is SGHDT and CDR2 is YYEEEE in the germline V gene. V lost 4 bases to trimming and J lost 2 bases; unmatched junction nucleotides: 5.

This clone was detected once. CDR3 protein: CASSLGTGGSDTQYF. CDR3 in DNA: TGCGCCAGCAGCTTGGGGACAGGGGGGTCAGATACGCAGTATTTT. The rearrangement uses TRBV5-1 and TRBJ2-3; 10 bases match TRBD1. In germline, CDR1 is SGHRS, CDR2 YFSETQ. The ends lost 0 bases at V and 4 bases at J; junction bases unmatched: 2. The CDR3 is 15 residues long. Full variable domain (outside the CDR3, taken from reference TRBV5-1 and TRBJ2-3): KAGVTQTPRYLIKTRGQQVTLSCSPISGHRSVSWYQQTPGQGLQFLFEYFSETQRNKGNFPGRFSGRQFSNSRSEMNVSTLELGDSALYLCASSLGTGGSDTQYFGPGTRLTVL.

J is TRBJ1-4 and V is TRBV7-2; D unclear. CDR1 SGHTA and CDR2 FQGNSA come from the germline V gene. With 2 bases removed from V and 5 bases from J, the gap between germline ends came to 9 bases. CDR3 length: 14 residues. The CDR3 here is CASSLKGSNEKLFF. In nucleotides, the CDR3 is TGTGCCAGCAGCTTAAAGGGATCCAATGAAAAACTGTTTTTT.

The CDR3 coding sequence is TGTGCCAGCAGTTCCCTGGGGGGGGGAATCTCCTACGAGCAGTACTTC. Translating it yields CASSSLGGGISYEQYF. The chain combines TRBV28 with TRBJ2-7; 7 bases map to TRBD2. Losses at the gene ends were 4 bases for V and 0 bases for J; bases not matched to a gene: 9. This CDR3 region has 16 residues. CDR1 and CDR2 (germline): MDHEN, SYDVKM.

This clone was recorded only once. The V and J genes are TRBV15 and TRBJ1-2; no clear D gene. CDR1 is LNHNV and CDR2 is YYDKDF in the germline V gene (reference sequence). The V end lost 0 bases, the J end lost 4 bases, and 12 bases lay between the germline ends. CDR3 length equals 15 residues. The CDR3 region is CATSRDRRGGYGYTF. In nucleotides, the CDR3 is TGTGCCACCAGCAGAGATCGGCGCGGCGGCTATGGCTACACCTTC.

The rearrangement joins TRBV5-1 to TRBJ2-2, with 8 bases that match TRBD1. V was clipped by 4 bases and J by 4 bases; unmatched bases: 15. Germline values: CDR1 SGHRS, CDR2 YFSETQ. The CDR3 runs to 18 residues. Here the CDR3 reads CASSSLSRTGKGTGELFF. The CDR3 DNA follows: TGCGCCAGCAGCAGTTTGTCCCGGACAGGGAAGGGCACCGGGGAGCTGTTTTTT.

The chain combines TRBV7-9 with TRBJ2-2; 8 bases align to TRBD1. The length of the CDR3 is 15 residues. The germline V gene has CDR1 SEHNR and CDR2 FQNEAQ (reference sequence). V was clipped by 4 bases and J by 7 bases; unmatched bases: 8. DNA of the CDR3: TGTGCCAGCAGCTACAGGGACAGGTACAACGGGGAGCTGTTTTTT. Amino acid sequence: CASSYRDRYNGELFF.

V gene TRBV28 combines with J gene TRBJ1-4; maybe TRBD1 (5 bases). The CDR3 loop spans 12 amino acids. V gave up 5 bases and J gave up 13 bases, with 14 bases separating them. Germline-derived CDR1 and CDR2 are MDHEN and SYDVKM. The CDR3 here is CASSLGGGTLFF. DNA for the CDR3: TGTGCCAGCAGTCTGGGAGGAGGGACACTGTTTTTT. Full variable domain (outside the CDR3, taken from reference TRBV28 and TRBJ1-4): DVKVTQSSRYLVKRTGEKVFLECVQDMDHENMFWYRQDPGLGLRLIYFSYDVKMKEKGDIPEGYSVSREKKERFSLILESASTNQTSMYLCASSLGGGTLFFGSGTQLSVL.

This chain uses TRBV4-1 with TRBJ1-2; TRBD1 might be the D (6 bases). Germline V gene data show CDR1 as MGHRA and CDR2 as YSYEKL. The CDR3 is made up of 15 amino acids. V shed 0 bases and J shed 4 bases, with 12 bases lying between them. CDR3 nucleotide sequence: TGCGCCAGCAGCCAAGACAGGGGCGAGGGCTATGGCTACACCTTC. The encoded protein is CASSQDRGEGYGYTF.

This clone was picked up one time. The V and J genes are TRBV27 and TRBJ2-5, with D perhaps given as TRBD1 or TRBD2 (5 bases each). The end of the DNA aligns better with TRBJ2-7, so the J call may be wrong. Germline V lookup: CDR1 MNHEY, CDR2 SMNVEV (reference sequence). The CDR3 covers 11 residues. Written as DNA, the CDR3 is TGTGCCAGCAGTTTAGGGGGCGAGCAGTACTTC. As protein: CASSLGGEQYF.